What follows describes a single T cell receptor beta chain. Its antigen is not known. CDR1 is LGHDT and CDR2 is YNNKEL in the germline V gene (reference sequence). This CDR3 region has 15 residues. V lost 6 bases and J 8 bases, leaving 19 bases between the germline ends. This specimen comes from a study of regulatory T cells in long-lasting Graves disease. Time point specified: newly diagnosed GD, antithyroid drugs for less than 3 months. After RNA was extracted from PBMCs, the TCR library was made from it. Building of the TCR beta libraries involved iRepertoire HTBI primers and Arm-PCR of CDR3 regions. TCRdb used MiXCR to reprocess the multiplex PCR reads, holding one entry per CDR3 protein. The sample lists 350,000 to 450,000 distinct CDR3 sequences; 15% were seen once. Findings and limits, study-wide: Researchers examined only peripheral blood and not thyroid tissue.

The same sample was also used in a study of T cells in Graves' hyperthyroidism and ophthalmopathy. Per that paper: A first-round RT-PCR of the TCR CDR3 used the HTBI primer set. Model-based prediction identified ophthalmopathy a median 6.5 months prior to its onset.

The starting material was peripheral blood mononuclear cells (PBMCs), obtained at new diagnosis, from a patient treated with antithyroid drugs. V usage is TRBV3-1 and J usage is TRBJ1-4, with a tentative D call TRBD1 (6 bases). The receptor comes from a woman aged 35 to 49 with Graves disease. The CDR3 DNA follows: TGTGCCAGCAGTTCAGGAGGGGGGCTAAAGGAAAAACTGTTTTTT. It codes for CASSSGGGLKEKLFF. The variable domain in full, completed from reference TRBV3-1 and TRBJ1-4, reads DTAVSQTPKYLVTQMGNDKSIKCEQNLGHDTMYWYKQDSKKFLKIMFSYNNKELIINETVPNRFSPKSPDKAHLNLHINSLELGDSAVYFCASSSGGGLKEKLFFGSGTQLSVL.